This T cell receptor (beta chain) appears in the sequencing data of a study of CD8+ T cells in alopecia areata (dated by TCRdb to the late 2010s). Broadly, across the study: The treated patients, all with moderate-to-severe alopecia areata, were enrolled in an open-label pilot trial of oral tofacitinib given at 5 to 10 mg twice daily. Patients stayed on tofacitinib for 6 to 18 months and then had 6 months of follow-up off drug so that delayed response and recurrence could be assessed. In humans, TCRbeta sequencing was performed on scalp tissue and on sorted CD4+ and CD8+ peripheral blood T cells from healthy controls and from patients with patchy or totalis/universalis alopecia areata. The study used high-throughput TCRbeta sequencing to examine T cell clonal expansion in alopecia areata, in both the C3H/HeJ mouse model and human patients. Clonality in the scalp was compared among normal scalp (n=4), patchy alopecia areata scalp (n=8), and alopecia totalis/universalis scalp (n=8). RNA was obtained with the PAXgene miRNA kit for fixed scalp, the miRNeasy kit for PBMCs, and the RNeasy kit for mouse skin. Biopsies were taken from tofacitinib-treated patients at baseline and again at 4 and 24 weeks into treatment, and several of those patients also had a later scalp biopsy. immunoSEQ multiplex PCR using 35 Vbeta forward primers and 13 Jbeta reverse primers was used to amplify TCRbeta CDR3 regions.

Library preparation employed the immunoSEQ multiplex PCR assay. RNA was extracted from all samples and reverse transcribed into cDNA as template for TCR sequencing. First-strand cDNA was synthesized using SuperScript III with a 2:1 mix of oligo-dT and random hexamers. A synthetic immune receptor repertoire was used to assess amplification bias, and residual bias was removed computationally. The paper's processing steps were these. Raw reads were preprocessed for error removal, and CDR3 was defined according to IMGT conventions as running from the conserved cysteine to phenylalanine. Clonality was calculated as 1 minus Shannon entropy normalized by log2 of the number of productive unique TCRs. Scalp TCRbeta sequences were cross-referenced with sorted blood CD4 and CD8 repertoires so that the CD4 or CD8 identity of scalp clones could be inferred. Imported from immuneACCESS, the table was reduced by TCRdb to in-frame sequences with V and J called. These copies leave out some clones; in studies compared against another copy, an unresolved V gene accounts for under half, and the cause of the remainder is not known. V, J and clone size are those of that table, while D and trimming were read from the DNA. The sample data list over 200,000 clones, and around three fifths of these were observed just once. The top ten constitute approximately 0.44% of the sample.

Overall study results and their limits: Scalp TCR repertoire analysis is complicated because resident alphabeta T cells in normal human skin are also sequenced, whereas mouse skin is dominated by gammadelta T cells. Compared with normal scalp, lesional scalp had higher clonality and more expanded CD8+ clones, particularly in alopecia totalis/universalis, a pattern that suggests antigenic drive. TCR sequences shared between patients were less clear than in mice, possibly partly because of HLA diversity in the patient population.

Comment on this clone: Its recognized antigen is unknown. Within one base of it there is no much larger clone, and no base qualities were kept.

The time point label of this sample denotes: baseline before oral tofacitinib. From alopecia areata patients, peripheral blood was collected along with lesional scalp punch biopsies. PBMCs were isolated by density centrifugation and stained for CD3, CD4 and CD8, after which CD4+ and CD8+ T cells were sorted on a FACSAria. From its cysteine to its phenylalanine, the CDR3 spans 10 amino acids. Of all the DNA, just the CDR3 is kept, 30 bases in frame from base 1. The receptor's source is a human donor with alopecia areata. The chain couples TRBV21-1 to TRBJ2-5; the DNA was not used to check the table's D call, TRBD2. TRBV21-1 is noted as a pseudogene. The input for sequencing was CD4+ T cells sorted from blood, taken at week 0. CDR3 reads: CASTQETQYF. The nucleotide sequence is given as TGTGCCAGCACTCAAGAGACCCAGTACTTC.